Presented here are 20 T cell receptor beta chains from one specimen sequenced in a study of identical twins (dated by TCRdb to about 2016). Libraries were constructed by 5' RACE. The sequencing machine was an Illumina HiSeq 2000. The raw public reads went through TCRdb reprocessing: fastp at Q25, MiXCR clone calling, in-frame beta chains kept. Entries that share a CDR3 protein sequence are merged under the most common genes and DNA. The sample data list 200,000 to 250,000 distinct CDR3 sequences, and around 8.1% of these were observed just once. The ten top clones hold about 1.8% of the sample. The same data also went into a second study, on yellow fever vaccine responses in identical twins.

Sequenced input: memory (CD45RO+) T cells sorted from blood. The sample's cell subset or site label, decoded: CD45RO+ enriched T cells. These receptors were collected from a woman aged 18-29 years in good health.

The chain links TRBV6-5 to TRBJ2-7; D uncertain. Looked up from germline, CDR1 is MNHEY and CDR2 is SVGAGI. This CDR3 is 15 amino acids long. The V gene lost 0 bases and the J gene lost 2 bases, with 11 bases spanning the gap. The CDR3 nucleotides are TGTGCCAGCAGTTACTCGACCGTGACCCCCTACGAGCAGTACTTC. It encodes CASSYSTVTPYEQYF.

This clonotype was seen ten or more times. The gene calls are TRBV14 and TRBJ2-2; 7 bases are shared with TRBD2. This CDR3 region has 15 residues. Germline V lookup: CDR1 SGHDN, CDR2 FVKESK. With V trimmed by 2 bases and J by 2 bases, 2 bases remained unmatched. DNA of the CDR3: TGTGCCAGCAGCCAACTAGCGGTTAACACCGGGGAGCTGTTTTTT. Its protein product is CASSQLAVNTGELFF.

The chain combines TRBV3-1 with TRBJ2-5; 8 bases align to TRBD2. The CDR3 length is 15 residues. The V gene's germline CDR1 is LGHDT and CDR2 YNNKEL (reference sequence). Unmatched junction bases numbered 3, after V lost 3 bases and J lost 0 bases. The CDR3, as DNA: TGTGCCAGCAGCCACGGGGGACTAGACCAAGAGACCCAGTACTTC. Protein product: CASSHGGLDQETQYF.

This clonotype was picked up many times. The chain couples TRBV13 to TRBJ2-7; TRBD1 aligns across 11 bases. After removal of 4 bases from V and 5 bases from J, the junction contained 4 bases not matched to a gene. This CDR3 has 14 residues. Germline-derived CDR1 and CDR2 are PRHDT and FYEKMQ (reference sequence). CDR3 sequence: CASSYGTGGNEQYF. The CDR3 nucleotides are TGTGCCAGCAGCTACGGGACAGGGGGGAACGAGCAGTACTTC. Supplemented by reference TRBV13 and TRBJ2-7, the full variable domain reads AAGVIQSPRHLIKEKRETATLKCYPIPRHDTVYWYQQGPGQDPQFLISFYEKMQSDKGSIPDRFSAQQFSDYHSELNMSSLELGDSALYFCASSYGTGGNEQYFGPGTRLTVT.

This clonotype appeared many times. The chain uses TRBV5-1 and TRBJ2-4; 8 nucleotides match TRBD1. CDR1 SGHRS and CDR2 YFSETQ come from the germline V gene. The CDR3 is 13 residues long. V shed 7 bases and J 1 base; nucleotides not matched to a gene: 1. CDR3 amino acids: CASGTGAKNIQYF. CDR3 DNA: TGCGCCAGCGGGACAGGCGCCAAAAACATTCAGTACTTC.

The chain recombines TRBV6-1 with TRBJ1-5; D unresolved. From germline, CDR1 is MNHNS and CDR2 SASEGT. The germline V and J ends were trimmed by 6 bases and 4 bases, with 19 bases remaining between them. The CDR3 spans 16 residues. CDR3 residues: CASRTMTIMGNQPQHF. The CDR3 DNA is TGTGCCAGCAGGACAATGACCATCATGGGGAATCAGCCCCAGCATTTT.

The chain has TRBV21-1 and TRBJ1-2; TRBD1, the D gene given by the table, was not confirmed from the DNA. TRBV21-1 is termed a pseudogene. CDR3 length: 14 residues. CDR3 DNA sequence: TGTGCCAGCAGCAATCATCCGGGGAACTATGGCTACACCTTC. Its protein product is CASSNHPGNYGYTF.

This clonotype has a handful of counts. This rearrangement joins TRBV28 to TRBJ2-7; D perhaps matches TRBD1 (5 bases). The V end was cut by 4 bases, the J end by 3 bases, with 13 bases between. The CDR3 is made up of 14 amino acids. Germline V CDR1 and CDR2: MDHEN, SYDVKM. In DNA form, the CDR3 reads TGTGCCAGCAGTTGGTCCCAGGGTCTCTACGAGCAGTACTTC. It is translated as CASSWSQGLYEQYF.

This clonotype was seen more than once but under ten times. CDR3 sequence: CASSRLAGGAAFYEQYF. The CDR3 DNA reads as TGTGCCAGCAGTCGACTAGCGGGGGGGGCGGCTTTTTACGAGCAGTACTTC. The V and J genes are TRBV7-2 and TRBJ2-7, with 14 bases identical to TRBD2. The CDR3 is made up of 17 amino acids. Unmatched junction bases numbered 11, after V lost 6 bases and J lost 4 bases. Germline loops: CDR1 SGHTA, CDR2 FQGNSA.

The genes are TRBV6-1 and TRBJ2-7; D may be TRBD2 (5 bases). V was trimmed by 4 bases and J by 2 bases, leaving 15 bases between them. The CDR3 is 15 amino acids. Germline values: CDR1 MNHNS, CDR2 SASEGT. The CDR3 DNA is TGTGCCAGCAGTGGCAGGACCGACTATACCTACGAGCAGTACTTC. Its protein is CASSGRTDYTYEQYF.

This clonotype was counted between two and nine times. This rearrangement joins TRBV21-1 to TRBJ2-7; TRBD2, the table's D call, lacks a check against the DNA. TRBV21-1 corresponds to a pseudogene. The CDR3 is 17 residues long. This CDR3 is CASSKIPVQGKSNEQYF. The CDR3 coding sequence is TGTGCCAGCAGCAAAATTCCAGTCCAGGGGAAGTCGAACGAGCAGTACTTC.

This rearrangement joins TRBV20-1 to TRBJ2-7; 9 nucleotides match TRBD2. The V gene end was trimmed by 6 bases and the J gene end by 3 bases; junction bases not matched to a gene: 9. CDR1 is DFQATT, CDR2 SNEGSKA, per germline (reference sequence). This CDR3 is built from 14 residues. CDR3 sequence reads: CSAPAGGRGYEQYF. The CDR3 DNA reads as TGCAGTGCCCCGGCCGGCGGGAGGGGCTACGAGCAGTACTTC.

This clonotype was observed at least ten times. This sequence joins TRBV11-2 and TRBJ1-2; D unresolved. The CDR3 is 14 amino acids. Trimming shortened V by 7 bases and J by 4 bases, and 16 bases separated the two germline ends. In germline, CDR1 is SGHAT, CDR2 FQNNGV. CDR3 protein: CASNRLGASYGYTF. CDR3 nucleotide sequence: TGTGCCAGCAACCGCCTAGGAGCATCCTATGGCTACACCTTC.

This clonotype has at least ten counts. The chain links TRBV28 to TRBJ2-2; TRBD1 agrees at 11 bases. Germline CDR1 MDHEN, CDR2 SYDVKM. J was trimmed by 7 bases and V by 10 bases; bases with no gene match: 8. The CDR3 sequence is 14 residues long. The CDR3 DNA reads TGTGCCACCGTGGACAGGGGGCATGGCGGGGAGCTGTTTTTT. Translation: CATVDRGHGGELFF.

This clonotype has a count of ten or more. J is TRBJ1-2 and V is TRBV20-1; no clear D. The V end was cut by 0 bases, the J end by 4 bases, with 6 bases between. CDR1 is DFQATT and CDR2 is SNEGSKA in the germline V gene (reference sequence). The CDR3 is 12 residues long. The CDR3 here is CSAREFRYGYTF. The CDR3 DNA reads as TGCAGTGCTAGAGAGTTTCGCTATGGCTACACCTTC.

The rearrangement links TRBV6-4 to TRBJ2-3; 8 bases agree with TRBD1. This CDR3 has 16 amino acids. Losses at the gene ends were 2 bases for V and 3 bases for J; bases not matched to a gene: 7. Per germline, CDR1 MRHNA and CDR2 SNTAGT. DNA for the CDR3: TGTGCCAGCAGTGACGGTGTGCAGGGGGCAACAGATACGCAGTATTTT. This encodes CASSDGVQGATDTQYF.

This rearrangement joins TRBV27 to TRBJ1-4; the D is unclear. The CDR3 consists of 15 residues. V was shortened by 5 bases and J by 9 bases, with 19 bases between the two germline ends. In germline, CDR1 is MNHEY, CDR2 SMNVEV (reference sequence). CDR3 in amino acids: CASSPREGLGKKLFF. Written as DNA, the CDR3 is TGTGCCAGCAGTCCCCGGGAGGGCCTCGGAAAAAAACTGTTTTTT.

In its sample, this clonotype was seen many times. In nucleotides, the CDR3 is TGCGCCAGCAGCCAAGATTTGGGGGGAACCTACGAGCAGTACTTC. As protein: CASSQDLGGTYEQYF. The chain employs TRBV4-3 and TRBJ2-7; tentative D call: TRBD2 (6 bases). Germline V gene sequence: CDR1 LGHNA, CDR2 YSLEER. V lost 0 bases to trimming and J lost 2 bases, with 11 bases between them. The CDR3 covers 15 residues.

The chain recombines TRBV2 with TRBJ2-5; TRBD2 might be the D (5 bases). Germline values: CDR1 SNHLY, CDR2 FYNNEI. CDR3 length: 11 amino acids. V was shortened by 9 bases and J by 5 bases, with 10 bases between the two germline ends. Here the CDR3 DNA reads TGTGCCAGTGGACTTAAGGAGACCCAGTACTTC. Residues: CASGLKETQYF.

This chain uses TRBV29-1 with TRBJ1-6; TRBD1 matches 8 bases. The germline gives CDR1 SQVTM, CDR2 ANQGSEA. CDR3 length: 13 amino acids. V lost 7 bases to trimming and J lost 9 bases; unmatched junction nucleotides: 8. This CDR3 is CSARQGSFSPLHF. The CDR3 DNA sequence: TGCAGCGCAAGACAGGGGAGTTTTTCACCCCTCCACTTT.